Listed below are T cell receptor beta chains from one sample, sequenced in a study of T cells in Graves' hyperthyroidism and ophthalmopathy. TCRdb re-derived calls from the multiplex PCR reads in MiXCR, one entry per CDR3 protein. The sample shows approximately 640,000 distinct CDR3 sequences, approximately 42% of them seen only once. Material: peripheral blood or thyroid tissue (not recorded which). The receptors were sampled from an adult man with Graves' disease, either hyperthyroidism or ophthalmopathy (not recorded which). Both conserved end residues are part of each CDR3. The D gene is left open where the match is weak. Not every row has a clone size; where given, it reads once, few, many or a size class.

abundance	d_gene	len	v_gene	j_gene	CDR3aa	CDR3nt
many	TRBD1	13	TRBV10-3	TRBJ1-6	CAISGAGGTPLHF	TGTGCCATCAGTGGCGCAGGGGGCACACCCCTCCACTTT
few	TRBD1	16	TRBV14	TRBJ1-1	CASSQDRHRGYTEAFF	TGTGCCAGCAGCCAAGATCGGCACAGGGGATACACTGAAGCTTTCTTT
.	.	13	TRBV29-1	TRBJ1-2	CSVDRAGRDGYTF	TGCAGCGTTGATAGAGCAGGGAGGGATGGCTACACCTTC
.	TRBD1	16	TRBV7-9	TRBJ1-2	CASSHSPGQSNYGYTF	TGCGCCAGCAGCCACTCCCCGGGACAGTCTAACTATGGCTACACCTTC
many	.	14	TRBV9	TRBJ2-5	CASSDGTRQETQYF	TGTGCCAGCAGCGACGGGACCAGGCAAGAGACCCAGTACTTC
.	TRBD1	15	TRBV19	TRBJ1-1	CASSVSGTGNTEAFF	TGTGCCAGTAGCGTATCCGGGACAGGGAACACTGAAGCTTTCTTT
.	TRBD2	13	TRBV29-1	TRBJ2-7	CSVGLAGTYEQYF	TGCAGCGTGGGACTAGCGGGTACGTACGAGCAGTACTTC
.	TRBD2	16	TRBV2	TRBJ2-7	CASSPIRLAANYEQYF	TGTGCCAGCAGTCCGATTCGACTAGCGGCCAATTACGAGCAGTACTTC
.	TRBD1	16	TRBV7-9	TRBJ1-1	CASSPGTGSTITEAFF	TGTGCCAGCAGCCCAGGGACAGGGTCGACGATCACTGAAGCTTTCTTT
few	TRBD1	15	TRBV2	TRBJ2-7	CASSARQGSIHEQYF	TGTGCCAGCAGCGCCAGACAGGGTAGCATCCACGAGCAGTACTTC
.	.	12	TRBV6-1	TRBJ1-6	CAIQGRHSPLHF	TGTGCCATACAGGGAAGGCATTCACCCCTCCACTTT
few	TRBD1	13	TRBV20-1	TRBJ2-7	CSAWDRKAYEQYF	TGCAGTGCCTGGGACAGGAAAGCCTACGAGCAGTACTTC
.	.	14	TRBV7-2	TRBJ2-7	CASSLGITGYEQYF	TGTGCCAGCAGCTTGGGGATAACAGGTTACGAGCAGTACTTC
few	TRBD1	15	TRBV12-3/TRBV12-4	TRBJ2-7	CASSSGTGGRYEQYF	TGTGCCAGCAGTTCCGGGACAGGGGGAAGATACGAGCAGTACTTC
many	.	13	TRBV29-1	TRBJ1-4	CSVRQPTNEKLFF	TGCAGCGTTCGACAGCCAACTAATGAAAAACTGTTTTTT
.	.	16	TRBV7-2	TRBJ1-1	CASSHGSGLMNTEAFF	TGTGCCAGCAGCCATGGTTCAGGCTTAATGAACACTGAAGCTTTCTTT
.	.	12	TRBV20-1	TRBJ1-1	CSALNREGEAFF	TGCAGTGCTTTAAACAGGGAAGGTGAAGCTTTCTTT
many	.	15	TRBV10-3	TRBJ1-3	CAISEPGTSGNTIYF	TGTGCCATCAGTGAGCCTGGGACATCTGGAAACACCATATATTTT
.	.	15	TRBV7-2	TRBJ1-3	CASSLALRSGNTIYF	TGTGCCAGCAGCTTAGCGCTGCGCTCTGGAAACACCATATATTTT
.	.	15	TRBV20-1	TRBJ1-1	CSARDFVGRITEAFF	TGCAGTGCTAGAGATTTTGTAGGGAGGATCACTGAAGCTTTCTTT
.	.	13	TRBV2	TRBJ1-3	CASSEGDGYTIYF	TGTGCCAGCAGTGAGGGGGATGGCTACACCATATATTTT
.	.	15	TRBV10-1	TRBJ2-2	CASSEVHANTGELFF	TGCGCCAGCAGTGAAGTACACGCGAACACCGGGGAGCTGTTTTTT
once	TRBD1	16	TRBV27	TRBJ1-6	CASSLRQGQYNSPLHF	TGTGCCAGCAGTTTACGACAGGGCCAATATAATTCACCCCTCCACTTT
.	TRBD1	14	TRBV2	TRBJ1-2	CASSEWDRAVGYTF	TGTGCCAGCAGTGAATGGGACAGGGCGGTCGGCTACACCTTC
few	TRBD1	12	TRBV12-3/TRBV12-4	TRBJ1-1	CASRVGTGEAFF	TGTGCCAGCAGAGTCGGGACAGGGGAAGCTTTCTTT
.	TRBD1	14	TRBV29-1	TRBJ1-2	CSVVDRGRVYGYTF	TGCAGCGTCGTTGACAGGGGGCGAGTCTATGGCTACACCTTC
.	.	18	TRBV7-9	TRBJ1-3	CASSFAGTVALSGNTIYF	TGTGCCAGCAGCTTTGCCGGGACCGTCGCCCTCTCTGGAAACACCATATATTTT
many	.	13	TRBV7-2	TRBJ1-5	CASSLAGRQPQHF	TGTGCCAGCAGCTTAGCGGGGAGGCAGCCCCAGCATTTT
.	.	14	TRBV9	TRBJ1-2	CASSPSGLNYGYTF	TGTGCCAGCTCACCATCCGGACTGAACTATGGCTACACCTTC
few	.	16	TRBV7-2	TRBJ1-1	CASSPRPRGGGTEAFF	TGTGCCAGCAGCCCACGGCCTAGGGGTGGGGGCACTGAAGCTTTCTTT
.	.	15	TRBV20-1	TRBJ1-2	CSANLPGSGVGGYTF	TGCAGTGCAAATCTTCCTGGGTCGGGTGTCGGTGGCTACACCTTC
few	.	11	TRBV12-3/TRBV12-4	TRBJ1-2	CASRKFYGYTF	TGTGCCAGCAGAAAATTCTATGGCTACACCTTC
.	.	14	TRBV25-1	TRBJ1-2	CASRDQGLQYGYTF	TGTGCCAGCAGAGATCAGGGCCTTCAATATGGCTACACCTTC
.	TRBD2	16	TRBV7-8	TRBJ2-5	CASSVDGTSVVETQYF	TGTGCCAGCAGCGTAGACGGGACTAGCGTGGTCGAGACCCAGTACTTC
.	.	19	TRBV7-9	TRBJ1-4	CASSHLIPGQKATNEKLFF	TGTGCCAGCAGCCACCTAATCCCTGGTCAAAAGGCAACTAATGAAAAACTGTTTTTT
.	.	16	TRBV14	TRBJ1-1	CASSPWRGLGNTEAFF	TGTGCCAGCAGCCCGTGGCGGGGGCTGGGGAACACTGAAGCTTTCTTT
.	.	13	TRBV2	TRBJ2-7	CASLEAVTYEQYF	TGTGCCAGCCTGGAAGCAGTTACCTACGAGCAGTACTTC
few	.	15	TRBV7-2	TRBJ2-3	CASSSIQSPTDTQYF	TGTGCCAGCAGCTCAATCCAAAGTCCCACAGATACGCAGTATTTT
.	.	13	TRBV6-5	TRBJ2-5	CASSSHGKETQYF	TGTGCCAGCAGTTCGCACGGGAAAGAGACCCAGTACTTC
.	TRBD1	14	TRBV29-1	TRBJ1-3	CSVGGTGSGNTIYF	TGCAGCGTTGGGGGGACAGGTTCTGGAAACACCATATATTTT
.	.	14	TRBV7-8	TRBJ1-1	CASSPIGLDTEAFF	TGTGCCAGCAGCCCTATAGGGCTTGACACTGAAGCTTTCTTT
.	TRBD1	13	TRBV7-8	TRBJ1-2	CASSPGQEEGYTF	TGTGCCAGCAGCCCGGGACAGGAGGAAGGCTACACCTTC
many	TRBD1	13	TRBV29-1	TRBJ1-2	CSVDLEGAYGYTF	TGCAGCGTTGACTTGGAGGGGGCCTATGGCTACACCTTC
.	.	16	TRBV5-1	TRBJ1-1	CASSFPRGKGDTEAFF	TGTGCCAGCAGCTTCCCCCGGGGTAAGGGAGACACTGAAGCTTTCTTT
few	TRBD1	17	TRBV29-1	TRBJ1-2	CSADAGDRDVPMGGYTF	TGCAGCGCCGACGCAGGGGACAGGGATGTCCCTATGGGTGGCTACACCTTC
.	.	15	TRBV6-5	TRBJ2-5	CASRKQGGRGETQYF	TGTGCCAGCAGGAAACAGGGTGGGAGGGGGGAGACCCAGTACTTC
.	.	15	TRBV20-1	TRBJ1-1	CSASGAGLPNTEAFF	TGCAGTGCTAGTGGTGCTGGACTTCCGAACACTGAAGCTTTCTTT
.	TRBD1	14	TRBV19	TRBJ1-6	CASRARDSYSPLHF	TGTGCCAGTAGAGCGCGGGACAGTTATTCACCCCTCCACTTT
.	.	13	TRBV27	TRBJ1-1	CASSLQLDTEAFF	TGTGCCAGCAGTCTCCAGTTGGACACTGAAGCTTTCTTT
many	TRBD1	15	TRBV7-2	TRBJ1-6	CASSQDRGENSPLHF	TGCGCCAGCAGCCAGGACAGGGGCGAGAATTCACCCCTCCACTTT
many	.	14	TRBV29-1	TRBJ1-2	CSVEAQGSLYGYTF	TGCAGCGTTGAGGCACAGGGTTCCTTGTATGGCTACACCTTC
.	.	13	TRBV5-1	TRBJ1-2	CASSYAGVGGYTF	TGCGCCAGCAGTTATGCTGGGGTCGGTGGCTACACCTTC
many	TRBD1	15	TRBV2	TRBJ1-6	CASSRQGAGNSPLHF	TGTGCCAGCAGCCGACAGGGGGCAGGGAATTCACCCCTCCACTTT
.	TRBD1	15	TRBV5-1	TRBJ2-2	CASSIGQGSTGELFF	TGCGCCAGCAGCATAGGACAGGGGAGCACCGGGGAGCTGTTTTTT
few	.	15	TRBV6-5	TRBJ1-1	CASSGPGQPNTEAFF	TGTGCCAGCAGTGGACCCGGACAGCCGAACACTGAAGCTTTCTTT
few	.	19	TRBV7-9	TRBJ1-1	CASSLEAPGYRPMNTEAFF	TGTGCCAGCAGCTTAGAGGCCCCGGGTTACAGGCCTATGAACACTGAAGCTTTCTTT
few	TRBD1	15	TRBV7-9	TRBJ1-2	CASSLGGQGAGGYTF	TGTGCCAGCAGCTTAGGGGGACAGGGGGCTGGTGGCTACACCTTC
.	.	15	TRBV11-1	TRBJ1-2	CASSAWTSSNSGYTF	TGTGCCAGCAGCGCCTGGACAAGTTCTAATTCTGGCTACACCTTC
few	TRBD2	16	TRBV5-6	TRBJ2-7	CASSRPTSGSFYEQYF	TGTGCCAGCAGCCGGCCGACTAGCGGGAGTTTCTACGAGCAGTACTTC